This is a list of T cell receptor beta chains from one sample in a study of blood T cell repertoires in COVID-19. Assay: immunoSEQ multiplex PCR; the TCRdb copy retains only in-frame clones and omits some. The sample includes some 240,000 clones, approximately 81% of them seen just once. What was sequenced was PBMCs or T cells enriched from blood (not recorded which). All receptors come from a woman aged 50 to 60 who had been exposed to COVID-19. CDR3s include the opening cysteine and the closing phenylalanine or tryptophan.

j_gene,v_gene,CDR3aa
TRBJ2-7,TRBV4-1,CASSQDRGEQYF
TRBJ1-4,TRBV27,CASSSPDEKLFF
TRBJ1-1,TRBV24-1,CATSPGSRGGNTEAFF
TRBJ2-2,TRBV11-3,CASSSPGPGELFF
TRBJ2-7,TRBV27,CASSLQGFHEQYF
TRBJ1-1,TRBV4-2,CASSSDRGFSGNTEAFF
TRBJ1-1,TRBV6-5,CASSYSMGGMNTEAFF
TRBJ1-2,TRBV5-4,CASSSLQGYNYGYTF
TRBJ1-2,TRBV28,CASSLSRNLYYTF
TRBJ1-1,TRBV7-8,CASSLGGGRSNTEAFF
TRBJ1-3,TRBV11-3,CASSQGTGNTIYF
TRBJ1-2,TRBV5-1,CASGTGDGYTF
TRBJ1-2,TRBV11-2,CASSLGGNNYGYTF
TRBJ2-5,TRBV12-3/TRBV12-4,CASSLGAMETQYF
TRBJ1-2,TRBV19,CASSMVQGKDYGYTF
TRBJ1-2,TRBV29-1,CSVEETMERTVGYTF
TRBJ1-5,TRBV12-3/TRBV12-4,CASRQALGQPQHF
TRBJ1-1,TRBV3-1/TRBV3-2,CASSQDPRATEAFF
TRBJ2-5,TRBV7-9,CASSLDLGLGQETQYF
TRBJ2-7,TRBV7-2,CASSPRLAGGYTSSYEQYF
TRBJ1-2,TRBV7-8,CASSLGANYGYTF
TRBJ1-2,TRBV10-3,CAISEHETVNYGYTF
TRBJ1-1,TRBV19,CASSPLRGGGRAFF
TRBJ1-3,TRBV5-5,CASSRWRQGWDTIYF
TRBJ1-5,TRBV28,CASSLTVSNQPQHF
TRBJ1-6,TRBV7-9,CASSPQGFGHSALHF
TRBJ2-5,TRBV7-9,CASSLEGNYGETQYF
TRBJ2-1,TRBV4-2,CASSQDNPGVGPGKQFF
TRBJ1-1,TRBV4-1,CASSDSGTPNTEAFF
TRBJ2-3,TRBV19,CASSTASGKTDTQYF
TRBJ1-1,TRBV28,CASRIIGTGQNTEAFF
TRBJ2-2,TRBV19,CASSRGTVGPGELFF
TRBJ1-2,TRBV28,CASSPNRGFYYGYTF
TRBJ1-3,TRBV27,CASSLSPREGSGNTIYF
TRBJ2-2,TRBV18,CASSPAAGPTGELFF
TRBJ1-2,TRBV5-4,CASSKTTNGYTF
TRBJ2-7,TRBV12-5,CASGSPGIAGAAEQYF
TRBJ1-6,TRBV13,CASSSSTANSPLHF
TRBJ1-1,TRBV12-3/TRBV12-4,CASSSGRNQAFF
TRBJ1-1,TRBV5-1,CASSLGGPYTEAFF
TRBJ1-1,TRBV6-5,CASRPTVNTEAFF
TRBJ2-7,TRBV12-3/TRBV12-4,CASSFPGEQYF
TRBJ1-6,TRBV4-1,CASSVFTRQGKVSPLHF
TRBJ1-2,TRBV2,CASVRPLKRYGYTF
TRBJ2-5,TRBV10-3,CAISEDLAVKETQYF
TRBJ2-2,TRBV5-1,CASSFNWGPGELFF